This is a list of T cell receptor beta chains from one sample in a study of blood T cell dynamics during melanoma immunotherapy. The assay was immunoSEQ multiplex PCR, and TCRdb's table has in-frame clones only and misses some. The sample carries around 3,300 clones, roughly 90% recorded once. This sample comprised effector memory CD8+ T cells from blood, obtained from a patient treated with checkpoint blockade. These receptor sequences come from a human donor with melanoma. Each CDR3 is given with its conserved first and last residue. D genes are given only for firm matches. Size is omitted from some rows. Given values are once, few, many or a class for expanded clones.

>.|TRBV28|TRBJ2-7|TRBD2
CATLAGGTYEQYF
TGTGCCACCCTAGCGGGAGGGACCTACGAGCAGTACTTC
>.|TRBV5-4|TRBJ2-1|TRBD2
CASSQLAGVHNEQFF
TGTGCCAGCAGTCAACTAGCGGGAGTCCACAATGAGCAGTTCTTC
>.|TRBV27|TRBJ2-7|TRBD1
CASSLTGNAYEQYF
TGTGCCAGCAGTCTGACAGGGAACGCCTACGAGCAGTACTTC
>.|TRBV27|TRBJ2-5|.
CASSLVRAAQETQYF
TGTGCCAGCAGTTTAGTTAGGGCTGCCCAAGAGACCCAGTACTTC
>few|TRBV28|TRBJ1-2|.
CASSYRDRANYGYTF
TGTGCCAGCAGTTATAGGGACCGAGCTAACTATGGCTACACCTTC
>.|TRBV2|TRBJ2-7|.
CASKDSPSYEQYF
TGTGCCAGCAAGGACTCGCCCTCCTACGAGCAGTACTTC
>.|TRBV28|TRBJ2-7|.
CASNHPLAVRNYEQYF
TGTGCCAGCAACCACCCCCTGGCAGTCCGAAACTACGAGCAGTACTTC
>.|TRBV6-5|TRBJ2-1|.
CASSYLGYNEQFF
TGTGCCAGCAGTTACTTGGGATACAATGAGCAGTTCTTC
>.|TRBV27|TRBJ2-7|TRBD2
CASSLGGGPNEQYF
TGTGCCAGCAGTTTAGGCGGGGGGCCCAACGAGCAGTACTTC
>.|TRBV7-9|TRBJ2-7|TRBD2
CASSQDHRFAGGDEQYF
TGTGCCAGCAGCCAAGATCACCGCTTTGCGGGAGGAGATGAGCAGTACTTC
>.|TRBV7-6|TRBJ2-7|.
CASSLPSGGIGDEQYF
TGTGCCAGCAGCTTACCGAGCGGTGGGATCGGCGACGAGCAGTACTTC
>.|TRBV6-5|TRBJ2-7|TRBD2
CATKRERYEQYF
TGTGCCACCAAGCGGGAGAGGTACGAGCAGTACTTC
>once|TRBV21-1|TRBJ2-2|.
CASSKTYRTVPGTGELFF
TGTGCCAGCAGCAAAACCTACAGGACAGTCCCGGGTACCGGGGAGCTGTTTTTT
>.|TRBV28|TRBJ2-7|.
CASSWTVHTYEQYF
TGTGCCAGCAGTTGGACAGTGCATACCTACGAGCAGTACTTC
>.|TRBV29-1|TRBJ2-7|TRBD1
CSVGRTGFYYEQYF
TGCAGCGTTGGCCGGACAGGGTTTTATTACGAGCAGTACTTC
>.|TRBV13|TRBJ1-2|.
CASSLQGRSGYTF
TGTGCCAGCAGCTTACAGGGACGGAGTGGCTACACCTTC
>.|TRBV4-3|TRBJ2-7|TRBD1
CASSHATGDLDEQYF
TGCGCCAGCAGCCACGCGACAGGGGACCTCGACGAGCAGTACTTC
>.|TRBV7-2|TRBJ2-5|.
CASSLLWDIQETQYF
TGTGCCAGCAGCTTATTATGGGACATCCAAGAGACCCAGTACTTC
>.|TRBV11-2|TRBJ2-7|.
CASSLLGQSYEQYF
TGTGCCAGCAGCTTACTCGGACAGTCCTACGAGCAGTACTTC
>.|TRBV27|TRBJ2-7|.
CASSFGRAPSYEQYF
TGTGCCAGCAGTTTTGGGCGGGCGCCCTCCTACGAGCAGTACTTC
>.|TRBV23-1|TRBJ2-7|.
CASRQAVRGSSYEQYF
TGCGCCAGCAGACAAGCGGTCCGGGGAAGCTCCTACGAGCAGTACTTC
>.|TRBV7-9|TRBJ2-7|TRBD2
CASSPGLAGGPEGHEQYF
TGTGCCAGCAGCCCGGGACTAGCGGGAGGGCCTGAGGGCCACGAGCAGTACTTC
>.|TRBV30|TRBJ2-2|.
CAWNREGTGELFF
TGTGCCTGGAATCGGGAAGGCACCGGGGAGCTGTTTTTT
>.|TRBV5-6|TRBJ2-5|.
CASSWDLAEETQYF
TGTGCCAGCAGCTGGGACTTAGCGGAAGAGACCCAGTACTTC
>.|TRBV29-1|TRBJ2-1|.
CSVEFPGYNEQFF
TGCAGCGTTGAATTCCCAGGTTACAATGAGCAGTTCTTC
>few|TRBV7-9|TRBJ1-3|TRBD1
CASSSPGQVPGNTIYF
TGTGCCAGCAGCTCGCCGGGACAGGTCCCTGGAAACACCATATATTTT
>.|TRBV6-5|TRBJ2-7|TRBD2
CASSRRTRTYEQYF
TGTGCCAGCAGTCGCCGGACTAGAACCTACGAGCAGTACTTC
>.|TRBV2|TRBJ2-7|.
CASSAGLASYEQYF
TGTGCCAGCAGTGCGGGGCTGGCGTCCTACGAGCAGTACTTC
>.|TRBV15|TRBJ2-1|.
CATSRDLDGSIGNEQFF
TGTGCCACCAGCAGAGATTTGGATGGTAGCATAGGCAATGAGCAGTTCTTC
>.|TRBV4-3|TRBJ1-5|.
CASSQEGAGDQPQHF
TGCGCCAGCAGCCAAGAAGGGGCAGGAGATCAGCCCCAGCATTTT